The 28 T cell receptor beta chains in this list originate from one sample, sequenced in a study of regulatory T cells in long-lasting Graves disease. The time point denotes: newly diagnosed GD, antithyroid drugs for less than 3 months. Construction of the TCR library relied on RNA isolated from PBMCs. The TCR beta library used iRepertoire HTBI primers with Arm-PCR amplification of CDR3. One entry per CDR3 protein, called by TCRdb with MiXCR from the multiplex PCR reads. The sample lists under 800,000 distinct CDR3 sequences; approximately 15% were seen once. This sample also belongs to another study, concerning T cells in Graves' hyperthyroidism and ophthalmopathy.

The material sequenced was peripheral blood mononuclear cells (PBMCs), taken at new diagnosis, from a patient treated with antithyroid drugs. These receptors were collected from a young woman with Graves disease.

This clonotype was seen repeatedly, ten times or more. The genes are TRBV29-1 and TRBJ2-7; D not certain. The CDR3 consists of 13 residues. Germline CDR1 reads SQVTM; CDR2 reads ANQGSEA. Trimming removed 7 bases at V and 4 bases at J, with 17 bases between. The CDR3 protein is CSGLDGTSYEQYF. The CDR3 region has the DNA TGCAGCGGCCTCGACGGAACCTCTTACGAGCAGTACTTC.

The chain is built from TRBV28 and TRBJ2-7, with TRBD2 matching 9 bases. CDR1 is MDHEN and CDR2 is SYDVKM in the germline V gene. Trimming cost V 6 bases and J 0 bases; bases outside gene matches: 6. The CDR3 has 15 residues. The CDR3 DNA reads as TGTGCCAGCAGCTCCCGGACTAGCGCCTCCTACGAGCAGTACTTC. Encoded protein: CASSSRTSASYEQYF.

At least ten counts were recorded for this clonotype. This chain links TRBV20-1 with TRBJ2-7; 9 bases fit TRBD1. V shed 7 bases and J 2 bases; nucleotides not matched to a gene: 9. Germline V gene data show CDR1 as DFQATT and CDR2 as SNEGSKA (reference sequence). This CDR3 has 14 residues. The chain's CDR3 is CSVKQGAGTYEQYF. The CDR3 coding sequence is TGCAGTGTAAAACAGGGGGCAGGAACCTACGAGCAGTACTTC.

The V gene is TRBV3-1, the J gene TRBJ2-2; D may be TRBD1 (6 bases). Germline V CDR1 and CDR2: LGHDT, YNNKEL (reference sequence). CDR3 size: 13 residues. V dropped 6 bases and J dropped 8 bases, with 13 bases sitting between them. The CDR3 loop reads CASRPRGSGELFF. In DNA form, the CDR3 reads TGTGCCAGCAGACCCAGGGGCTCAGGGGAGCTGTTTTTT.

This clonotype has a count of ten or more. The rearrangement links TRBV15 to TRBJ1-2, with D tentatively TRBD1 (5 bases). Germline V gives CDR1 LNHNV, CDR2 YYDKDF (reference sequence). Trimming pared 3 bases from V and 8 bases from J, leaving 22 bases between. This CDR3 spans 16 amino acids. CDR3 loop: CATSSNNRPQGRGYTF. CDR3 nucleotide sequence: TGTGCCACCAGCAGCAATAACCGGCCTCAGGGTCGGGGCTACACCTTC.

Comment on this clonotype: A much larger clone lies one base from this, so it may be a read error. The rearrangement uses TRBV2 and TRBJ2-3; tentatively, D is TRBD1 (6 bases). Germline CDR1 reads SNHLY; CDR2 reads FYNNEI. The CDR3 is 16 amino acids. Trimming cost V 10 bases and J 1 base, with 21 bases left between them. The CDR3 DNA reads as TGTGCCAACAGGGTCAGTACTCACGATCGCACAGATACGCAGTATTTT. It codes for CANRVSTHDRTDTQYF.

This chain connects TRBV5-1 to TRBJ2-5, with no clear D. CDR3 size: 13 residues. Germline V gene data show CDR1 as SGHRS and CDR2 as YFSETQ. Trimming cost V 4 bases and J 0 bases, with 7 bases left between them. CDR3 nucleotide sequence: TGCGCCAGCAGCCCGGAGTACCAAGAGACCCAGTACTTC. Translating it yields CASSPEYQETQYF.

This clonotype appeared once. The conserved final phenylalanine or tryptophan is absent from the CDR3, which likely points to a read error. The V and J genes are TRBV5-5 and TRBJ1-5, with D unresolved. The length of the CDR3 is 14 residues. Per the germline V gene, CDR1 is SGHKS and CDR2 is YYEKEE (reference sequence). Deletions cut 2 bases from V and 4 bases from J, with 10 bases between. CDR3 region: CASSFTDGNQPQHS. The CDR3 DNA reads TGTGCCAGCAGCTTTACGGACGGTAATCAGCCCCAGCATTCT.

This clonotype has ten or more counts. V is TRBV28 and J is TRBJ2-1; D remains unclear. V was trimmed by 4 bases and J by 6 bases, leaving 10 bases between them. From germline, CDR1 is MDHEN and CDR2 SYDVKM. This CDR3 region has 13 residues. CDR3 in amino acids: CASSSVNSNEQFF. CDR3 sequence (DNA): TGTGCCAGCAGTTCAGTCAACTCCAATGAGCAGTTCTTC.

This clonotype was seen more than once but under ten times. The gene calls are TRBV3-1 and TRBJ2-2; 10 bases fit TRBD2. With 5 bases clipped from V and 0 bases from J, the junction kept 12 bases outside the gene matches. The CDR3 extends over 19 amino acids. Germline V gene data show CDR1 as LGHDT and CDR2 as YNNKEL (reference sequence). CDR3 region: CASSSLWTSGLANTGELFF. The CDR3 nucleotides are TGTGCCAGCAGCTCACTCTGGACTAGCGGTCTTGCGAACACCGGGGAGCTGTTTTTT.

This clonotype was seen more than once but under ten times. V usage is TRBV6-4 and J usage is TRBJ1-5, with D hard to call. V shed 8 bases and J shed 0 bases, with 5 bases lying between them. From germline, CDR1 is MRHNA and CDR2 SNTAGT. CDR3 length: 12 residues. CDR3 bases: TGTGCCAGCGGCCTTAGCAATCAGCCCCAGCATTTT. Encoded protein: CASGLSNQPQHF.

The sample holds a few counts of this clonotype. The gene calls are TRBV10-2 and TRBJ2-7; a possible D gene is TRBD2 (6 bases). The V gene lost 4 bases and the J gene lost 1 base, with 17 bases spanning the gap. The germline gives CDR1 WSHSY, CDR2 SAAADI. There are 16 residues in the CDR3. CDR3 coding DNA: TGCGCCAGCAGTGGGGGGGTCCTAGCTCCTTCCTACGAGCAGTACTTC. The encoded protein is CASSGGVLAPSYEQYF.

On this clonotype itself: With a much larger clone just one base away, this may be a read error. V gene TRBV28 combines with J gene TRBJ1-4; D is unclear. Per germline, CDR1 MDHEN and CDR2 SYDVKM. This CDR3 comprises 13 residues. This chain's CDR3 is CASTLNSMEKLFF. The CDR3 bases are TGTGCCAGCACTTTAAACAGTATGGAAAAACTGTTTTTT.

This rearrangement joins TRBV3-1 to TRBJ2-7; 13 bases map to TRBD2. Germline values: CDR1 LGHDT, CDR2 YNNKEL (reference sequence). The CDR3 is 16 amino acids. J gave up 5 bases and V 6 bases, and 10 bases lay outside the gene matches. The CDR3: CASSRTSGSFSHEQYF. CDR3 in DNA: TGTGCCAGCAGTCGGACTAGCGGGAGTTTTTCCCACGAGCAGTACTTC.

This clonotype was found a few times. This rearrangement joins TRBV20-1 to TRBJ2-7; D possibly corresponds to TRBD1 (6 bases). The V gene's germline CDR1 is DFQATT and CDR2 SNEGSKA (reference sequence). Trimming removed 4 bases from V and 2 bases from J, with 9 bases in between. There are 12 residues in the CDR3. CDR3 in amino acids: CSATRTAYEQYF. CDR3 DNA sequence: TGCAGTGCTACGCGGACAGCCTACGAGCAGTACTTC.

This clonotype appeared many times. This chain connects TRBV28 to TRBJ2-3; no reliable D call. The germline CDR1 and CDR2 sequences are MDHEN and SYDVKM. Trimming left V 10 bases short and J 5 bases short, with 13 bases between. This CDR3 spans 12 amino acids. Here the CDR3 reads CATTWSGDTQYF. CDR3 DNA: TGTGCCACCACATGGTCAGGAGATACGCAGTATTTT.

This clonotype was counted many times. The rearrangement uses TRBV20-1 and TRBJ2-3; D is ambiguous. With 8 bases removed from V and 6 bases from J, the gap between germline ends came to 9 bases. The germline V gene has CDR1 DFQATT and CDR2 SNEGSKA (reference sequence). The CDR3 is 10 amino acids. CDR3 protein: CSPRSDTQYF. The CDR3, as DNA: TGCAGTCCTCGGTCCGATACGCAGTATTTT.

This clonotype turned up a few times. The rearrangement joins TRBV18 to TRBJ2-1; 13 bases fit TRBD2. Germline CDR1 and CDR2: KGHSH and LQKENI. The junction had 8 bases not matched to a gene; V was cut back by 5 bases and J by 10 bases. This CDR3 has 15 residues. The CDR3 sequence: CASSSGLAGYGEQFF. The CDR3 bases are TGTGCCAGCTCATCGGGACTAGCGGGATACGGGGAGCAGTTCTTC.

To note about this clonotype: Being one base from a much bigger clone, this may be a read error. The chain joins TRBV5-1 to TRBJ1-1, with 7 bases lining up with TRBD1. Per germline, CDR1 SGHRS and CDR2 YFSETQ. The CDR3 is 15 amino acids. The CDR3 nucleotides are TGCGCCAGCTCACGGACAGGTAGCATGAACGCTGAAGCTTTCTTT. This sequence encodes CASSRTGSMNAEAFF. Full variable domain (rest looked up from reference TRBV5-1 and TRBJ1-1): KAGVTQTPRYLIKTRGQQVTLSCSPISGHRSVSWYQQTPGQGLQFLFEYFSETQRNKGNFPGRFSGRQFSNSRSEMNVSTLELGDSALYLCASSRTGSMNAEAFFGQGTRLTVV.

This clonotype was found many times. The chain has TRBV7-8 and TRBJ2-7, with D maybe TRBD1 (6 bases). The V gene's germline CDR1 is SGHVS and CDR2 FQNEAQ. With 4 bases removed from V and 2 bases from J, the gap between germline ends came to 12 bases. This CDR3 is 14 amino acids long. The CDR3, as DNA: TGTGCCAGCAGCTGGGGCAGGGGAACCTACGAGCAGTACTTC. As protein: CASSWGRGTYEQYF.

As for this clonotype: The germline gene is not matched at one end of the junction; a read error may be the cause. The chain joins TRBV27 to TRBJ2-5; 7 bases match TRBD1. The CDR3 has 13 residues. Germline lookup yields CDR1 MNHEY and CDR2 SMNVEV (reference sequence). Here the CDR3 reads CASSLKAWGQSSF. CDR3 bases: TGTGCCAGCAGTCTGAAAGCCTGGGGACAGTCAAGCTTC.

The chain uses TRBV9 and TRBJ2-7; D possibly corresponds to TRBD2 (5 bases). The CDR3 length is 14 residues. Germline loops: CDR1 SGDLS, CDR2 YYNGEE. Trimming removed 0 bases from V and 5 bases from J, with 12 bases in between. This CDR3 is CASSVAEGSNEQYF. DNA for the CDR3: TGTGCCAGCAGCGTAGCCGAGGGCTCTAACGAGCAGTACTTC.

V and J are TRBV7-3 and TRBJ2-2; 12 positions agree with TRBD2. This CDR3 contains 18 residues. The germline V gene has CDR1 SGHTA and CDR2 FQGTGA. Unmatched junction bases numbered 17, after V lost 5 bases and J lost 10 bases. CDR3 sequence: CASSPTSSRLAGAEELFF. The DNA of the CDR3 is TGTGCCAGCAGCCCAACCTCCTCCCGACTAGCGGGAGCGGAGGAGCTGTTTTTT.

The V gene is TRBV4-1, the J gene TRBJ1-5; D uncertain. This CDR3 spans 16 amino acids. The V end lost 1 base, the J end lost 4 bases, and 14 bases lay between the germline ends. From germline, CDR1 is MGHRA and CDR2 YSYEKL. CDR3 in amino acids: CASSQGSGTKNQPQHF. The CDR3 region has the DNA TGCGCCAGCAGCCAAGGGTCGGGAACCAAAAATCAGCCCCAGCATTTT.

V and J are TRBV28 and TRBJ2-7, with a possible D match to TRBD2 (5 bases). V was pared by 5 bases and J by 0 bases, with 17 bases between. Germline V gives CDR1 MDHEN, CDR2 SYDVKM. The CDR3 covers 16 residues. The CDR3, as DNA: TGTGCCAGCAGTATCGGTAGCCGGGGAGACTCCTACGAGCAGTACTTC. Its translation is CASSIGSRGDSYEQYF.

This clonotype was observed many times. This chain connects TRBV3-1 to TRBJ1-5; the match to TRBD1 covers 7 bases. The CDR3 has 14 amino acids. V gave up 8 bases and J gave up 3 bases; unmatched junction bases: 7. Germline CDR1 LGHDT, CDR2 YNNKEL (reference sequence). The CDR3 DNA reads TGTGCCAGCGGAAGAGGACAGGACAATCAGCCCCAGCATTTT. Translation: CASGRGQDNQPQHF.

The sample holds many counts of this clonotype. The rearrangement links TRBV27 to TRBJ2-3, with D perhaps matching TRBD1 or TRBD2 (5 bases each). The V end was cut by 0 bases, the J end by 0 bases, with 10 bases between. The germline V gene encodes CDR1 MNHEY and CDR2 SMNVEV (reference sequence). This CDR3 is built from 16 residues. CDR3 in DNA: TGTGCCAGCAGTTTATCTTTGGGGGTTAGCACAGATACGCAGTATTTT. Its protein product is CASSLSLGVSTDTQYF.

The rearrangement links TRBV20-1 to TRBJ2-1; 9 bases are a match to TRBD2. This CDR3 contains 14 residues. Germline CDR1 DFQATT, CDR2 SNEGSKA (reference sequence). The J segment lost 3 bases and the V segment lost 5 bases, leaving 5 bases of the junction unmatched. The CDR3 bases are TGCAGTGCTGACGCTAGCGGGAACTACAATGAGCAGTTCTTC. This encodes CSADASGNYNEQFF.